The rows below give T cell receptor beta chains drawn from one sample of a study of blood T cell repertoires in COVID-19. Profiling relied on immunoSEQ multiplex PCR, and the TCRdb table lists in-frame clones only, not all of them. This sample has around 230,000 clones, with roughly nine tenths found just once. The specimen sequenced was PBMCs or T cells enriched from blood (not recorded which). Receptor source: a young woman who had recovered from COVID-19. CDR3s include the opening cysteine and the closing phenylalanine or tryptophan. Fields, in order: D gene, V gene, J gene, CDR3 length, clone size, CDR3 DNA, CDR3 protein. D genes are given only for firm matches. Not all rows give a size; the values are once, few, many and, for expanded clones, a class.

D gene: .; V gene: TRBV6-5; J gene: TRBJ2-7; CDR3 length: 14; clone size: .; CDR3 DNA: TGTGCCACCGTCTCCGGGGGTGCTCCCCACGAGCAGTACTTC; CDR3 protein: CATVSGGAPHEQYF
D gene: TRBD1; V gene: TRBV5-4; J gene: TRBJ1-3; CDR3 length: 15; clone size: .; CDR3 DNA: TGTGCCAGCAGCCTAGACAGGGCCCCTGGAAACACCATATATTTT; CDR3 protein: CASSLDRAPGNTIYF
D gene: .; V gene: TRBV12-3/TRBV12-4; J gene: TRBJ1-2; CDR3 length: 12; clone size: .; CDR3 DNA: TGTGCCAGCAGGTGGGACATCTATGGCTACACCTTC; CDR3 protein: CASRWDIYGYTF
D gene: TRBD1; V gene: TRBV6-1; J gene: TRBJ1-6; CDR3 length: 13; clone size: .; CDR3 DNA: TGTGCCAGCAGTGACCAGACAGGGGCAGCCCTCCACTTT; CDR3 protein: CASSDQTGAALHF
D gene: .; V gene: TRBV19; J gene: TRBJ1-4; CDR3 length: 14; clone size: .; CDR3 DNA: TGTGCCAGTAGGACAACGGGATATAATGAAAAACTGTTTTTT; CDR3 protein: CASRTTGYNEKLFF
D gene: TRBD1; V gene: TRBV4-3; J gene: TRBJ2-1; CDR3 length: 16; clone size: .; CDR3 DNA: TGCGCCAGCAGCCAAGAAAGGGACAGGACCAACAATGAGCAGTTCTTC; CDR3 protein: CASSQERDRTNNEQFF
D gene: TRBD1; V gene: TRBV19; J gene: TRBJ1-2; CDR3 length: 13; clone size: .; CDR3 DNA: TGTGCCAGTAGTACAGCTCGACAGGGGGGCTACACCTTC; CDR3 protein: CASSTARQGGYTF
D gene: .; V gene: TRBV6-2/TRBV6-3; J gene: TRBJ2-5; CDR3 length: 14; clone size: .; CDR3 DNA: TGTGCCAGCAGTTCGCCGGGGGTCCAAGAGACCCAGTACTTC; CDR3 protein: CASSSPGVQETQYF
D gene: TRBD1; V gene: TRBV11-1; J gene: TRBJ2-1; CDR3 length: 16; clone size: .; CDR3 DNA: TGTGCCAGCAGCTACCAGGGGGCTAGTGCCTACAATGAGCAGTTCTTC; CDR3 protein: CASSYQGASAYNEQFF
D gene: .; V gene: TRBV27; J gene: TRBJ1-2; CDR3 length: 14; clone size: .; CDR3 DNA: TGTGCCAGCAGTTTCTTACGGGGGGGTAATGGCTACACCTTC; CDR3 protein: CASSFLRGGNGYTF
D gene: .; V gene: TRBV3-1/TRBV3-2; J gene: TRBJ1-3; CDR3 length: 16; clone size: .; CDR3 DNA: TGTGCCAGCAGCCAAGTAGAAGTGAAGGGGGGAAACACCATATATTTT; CDR3 protein: CASSQVEVKGGNTIYF
D gene: .; V gene: TRBV7-9; J gene: TRBJ2-1; CDR3 length: 13; clone size: .; CDR3 DNA: TGTGCCAGCAGCTTCCAGGCCTACAATGAGCAGTTCTTC; CDR3 protein: CASSFQAYNEQFF
D gene: TRBD1; V gene: TRBV4-1; J gene: TRBJ1-1; CDR3 length: 17; clone size: few; CDR3 DNA: TGCGCCAGCAGCCAAGGGACAGGGGGCCTTCCGAACACTGAAGCTTTCTTT; CDR3 protein: CASSQGTGGLPNTEAFF
D gene: TRBD1; V gene: TRBV5-1; J gene: TRBJ2-6; CDR3 length: 17; clone size: .; CDR3 DNA: TGCGCCAGCAGCTTGACAGGGGCGGGCTCTGGGGCCAACGTCCTGACTTTC; CDR3 protein: CASSLTGAGSGANVLTF
D gene: .; V gene: TRBV13; J gene: TRBJ2-1; CDR3 length: 14; clone size: .; CDR3 DNA: TGTGCCAGCAGCCAAACCGGGGGCTACAATGAGCAGTTCTTC; CDR3 protein: CASSQTGGYNEQFF
D gene: TRBD1; V gene: TRBV18; J gene: TRBJ1-2; CDR3 length: 15; clone size: .; CDR3 DNA: TGTGCCAGCTCACTCGGACAGGCTGCTGACTATGGCTACACCTTC; CDR3 protein: CASSLGQAADYGYTF
D gene: TRBD2; V gene: TRBV5-1; J gene: TRBJ2-1; CDR3 length: 18; clone size: .; CDR3 DNA: TGCGCCAGCAGCCCAGGACTAGCGGCTTCCCAGGGTTTCAATGAGCAGTTCTTC; CDR3 protein: CASSPGLAASQGFNEQFF
D gene: .; V gene: TRBV5-5; J gene: TRBJ1-5; CDR3 length: 13; clone size: .; CDR3 DNA: TGTGCCAGCAGCTTTAACCTCCTACAGCCCCAGCATTTT; CDR3 protein: CASSFNLLQPQHF
D gene: TRBD2; V gene: TRBV3-1/TRBV3-2; J gene: TRBJ2-5; CDR3 length: 15; clone size: .; CDR3 DNA: TGTGCCAGCAGCCTAGCGGGGGGGATCGAAGAGACCCAGTACTTC; CDR3 protein: CASSLAGGIEETQYF
D gene: .; V gene: TRBV4-1; J gene: TRBJ1-1; CDR3 length: 20; clone size: .; CDR3 DNA: TGCGCCAGCAGCCAAGTGGGGACCAGACAGACGGGACACCGGAGCACTGAAGCTTTCTTT; CDR3 protein: CASSQVGTRQTGHRSTEAFF
D gene: .; V gene: TRBV9; J gene: TRBJ2-5; CDR3 length: 18; clone size: .; CDR3 DNA: TGTGCCAGCAGCGTAGCCCTCGGGGGCGGGGGATACCAAGAGACCCAGTACTTC; CDR3 protein: CASSVALGGGGYQETQYF
D gene: TRBD1; V gene: TRBV6-2/TRBV6-3; J gene: TRBJ2-7; CDR3 length: 15; clone size: .; CDR3 DNA: TGTGCCAGCACCCCCTTTGGACAGGGGGCCTACGAGCAGTACTTC; CDR3 protein: CASTPFGQGAYEQYF
D gene: TRBD1; V gene: TRBV4-2; J gene: TRBJ2-7; CDR3 length: 16; clone size: many; CDR3 DNA: TGTGCCAGCAGCCAAGAAGATGGGACAGGGGGCAACGAGCAGTACTTC; CDR3 protein: CASSQEDGTGGNEQYF
D gene: TRBD2; V gene: TRBV6-5; J gene: TRBJ2-1; CDR3 length: 15; clone size: .; CDR3 DNA: TGTGCCAGCAGCTACACTAGCGGGGAATACAATGAGCAGTTCTTC; CDR3 protein: CASSYTSGEYNEQFF
D gene: TRBD1; V gene: TRBV27; J gene: TRBJ2-7; CDR3 length: 14; clone size: .; CDR3 DNA: TGTGCCAGCAGCCGACAGGGGGTACCCTACGAGCAGTACTTC; CDR3 protein: CASSRQGVPYEQYF
D gene: TRBD1; V gene: TRBV29-1; J gene: TRBJ1-2; CDR3 length: 17; clone size: .; CDR3 DNA: TGCAGCGTTCGCCGGGACAGGGGGCGCCTTTTGGACTATGGCTACACCTTC; CDR3 protein: CSVRRDRGRLLDYGYTF
D gene: .; V gene: TRBV12-3/TRBV12-4; J gene: TRBJ2-5; CDR3 length: 12; clone size: .; CDR3 DNA: TGTGCCAGCAGACTCAGGGCGGAGACCCAGTACTTC; CDR3 protein: CASRLRAETQYF
D gene: .; V gene: TRBV25-1; J gene: TRBJ1-4; CDR3 length: 15; clone size: .; CDR3 DNA: TGTGCCAGCAGTGAAGGGCATTTCAACCCCGAAAAACTGTTTTTT; CDR3 protein: CASSEGHFNPEKLFF
D gene: TRBD1; V gene: TRBV19; J gene: TRBJ1-1; CDR3 length: 13; clone size: .; CDR3 DNA: TGTGCCAGTAGTATCTTCGACAGGGCGAGGGCTTTCTTT; CDR3 protein: CASSIFDRARAFF
D gene: TRBD1; V gene: TRBV12-3/TRBV12-4; J gene: TRBJ1-5; CDR3 length: 12; clone size: few; CDR3 DNA: TGTGCCAGCAGCCAGGGGGCGCAGCCCCAGCATTTT; CDR3 protein: CASSQGAQPQHF
D gene: TRBD1; V gene: TRBV7-9; J gene: TRBJ1-5; CDR3 length: 14; clone size: .; CDR3 DNA: TGTGCCAGCAGCTTAGGTCAGGGGGCAGGGGGCCAGCATTTT; CDR3 protein: CASSLGQGAGGQHF
D gene: .; V gene: TRBV6-5; J gene: TRBJ1-2; CDR3 length: 11; clone size: .; CDR3 DNA: TGTGCCAGCAGGGACAGCTATGGCTACACCTTC; CDR3 protein: CASRDSYGYTF
D gene: TRBD1; V gene: TRBV12-5; J gene: TRBJ1-1; CDR3 length: 15; clone size: .; CDR3 DNA: TGTGCTAGTGGGCTTAATCAGGGGGGAAGGACTGAAGCTTTCTTT; CDR3 protein: CASGLNQGGRTEAFF
D gene: .; V gene: TRBV6-2/TRBV6-3; J gene: TRBJ1-3; CDR3 length: 19; clone size: .; CDR3 DNA: TGTGCCAGCAGTTACGGAGTGGCAGGGCCAACGAGATTTGGAAACACCATATATTTT; CDR3 protein: CASSYGVAGPTRFGNTIYF
D gene: TRBD1; V gene: TRBV3-1/TRBV3-2; J gene: TRBJ2-5; CDR3 length: 16; clone size: .; CDR3 DNA: TGTGCCAGCAGCCAAGATTGGGGGACAGGGAGGGAGACCCAGTACTTC; CDR3 protein: CASSQDWGTGRETQYF
D gene: TRBD1; V gene: TRBV5-8; J gene: TRBJ1-1; CDR3 length: 16; clone size: few; CDR3 DNA: TGTGCCAGCAGCTTATCGACAGGGGGCATGAACACTGAAGCTTTCTTT; CDR3 protein: CASSLSTGGMNTEAFF
D gene: TRBD1; V gene: TRBV3-1/TRBV3-2; J gene: TRBJ1-2; CDR3 length: 13; clone size: few; CDR3 DNA: TGTGCCAGCAGCCAGGGGACAGCCTATGGCTACACCTTC; CDR3 protein: CASSQGTAYGYTF
D gene: TRBD1; V gene: TRBV7-3; J gene: TRBJ1-2; CDR3 length: 16; clone size: .; CDR3 DNA: TGTGCCAGCAGCTTAACGGGGGACAGGAGACGGTATGGCTACACCTTC; CDR3 protein: CASSLTGDRRRYGYTF
D gene: TRBD1; V gene: TRBV6-5; J gene: TRBJ2-7; CDR3 length: 15; clone size: .; CDR3 DNA: TGTGCCAGCAGCACCTACGGGACAGGGGCCTACGAGCAGTACTTC; CDR3 protein: CASSTYGTGAYEQYF
D gene: TRBD2; V gene: TRBV5-1; J gene: TRBJ2-1; CDR3 length: 15; clone size: .; CDR3 DNA: TGCGCCAGCAGCCTCGGACTAGCGGGGGACAATGAGCAGTTCTTC; CDR3 protein: CASSLGLAGDNEQFF